The TCR beta chain described here comes from a study of identical twins. Study-wide points: Models predicted less out-of-frame TCR alpha sharing in monozygotic twins than was found.

Of note for this clonotype: Its antigen is not identified.

Germline lookup yields CDR1 DFQATT and CDR2 SNEGSKA (reference sequence). This CDR3 contains 12 residues. The germline V and J ends were trimmed by 6 bases and 2 bases, with 10 bases remaining between them. TCRdb reprocessed the 5' RACE reads with MiXCR, giving one entry per CDR3 protein. This table has some 440,000 distinct CDR3 sequences, around 24% appearing once. The same data also went into a second study, on T cells expressing NK-cell markers. That work states: Eight donors were sequenced, seven testing HCMV-seropositive and one testing seronegative. Several experiments employed an anti-gamma-delta TCR antibody to confine sorting to alpha-beta TCR T cells. About 1.0-7.0% of CD8+ T cells in six or seven donors belonged to dominant NKG2C+ clonotypes.

V and J are TRBV20-1 and TRBJ2-5; possible D gene TRBD1, 5 bases. This TCR derives from a woman aged 18-35 years in good health. Sequenced sample: CD4+ T cells sorted from blood. The CDR3 is CSAERQQETQYF. CDR3 coding DNA: TGCAGTGCAGAAAGACAGCAAGAGACCCAGTACTTC.